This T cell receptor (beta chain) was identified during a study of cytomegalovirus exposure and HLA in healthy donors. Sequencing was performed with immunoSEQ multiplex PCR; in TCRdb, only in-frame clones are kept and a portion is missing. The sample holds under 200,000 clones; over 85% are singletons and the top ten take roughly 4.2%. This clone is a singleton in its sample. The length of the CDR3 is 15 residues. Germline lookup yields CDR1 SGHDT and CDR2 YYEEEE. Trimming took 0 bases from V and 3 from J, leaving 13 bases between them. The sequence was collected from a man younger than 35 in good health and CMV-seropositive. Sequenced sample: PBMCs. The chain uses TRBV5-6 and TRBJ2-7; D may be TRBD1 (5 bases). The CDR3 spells CASSLVAGNNYEQYF. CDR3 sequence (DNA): TGTGCCAGCAGCTTGGTCGCAGGGAACAACTACGAGCAGTACTTC.